The rows below give T cell receptor beta chains drawn from one sample of a study of cytomegalovirus exposure and HLA in healthy donors. Profiled with immunoSEQ multiplex PCR; TCRdb holds only in-frame clones, not every one. The sample has some 170,000 clones, 70% seen once; the top ten hold approximately 4.6%. Sequenced material: PBMCs. Receptor source: a man aged 18 to 29 in good health and CMV-seropositive. CDR3s include the opening cysteine and the closing phenylalanine or tryptophan. Fields, in order: D gene, J gene, clone size, V gene, CDR3 protein, CDR3 DNA. A D gene is named only where the DNA matches it firmly. Where a row states a size, it is once, few, many or the class of an expanded clone; other rows omit it.

NA | TRBJ2-5 | NA | TRBV10-3 | CATNRGGADNQETQYF | TGTGCCACTAACAGGGGGGGGGCCGATAACCAAGAGACCCAGTACTTC
NA | TRBJ1-3 | few | TRBV6-6 | CASSPQGSGGNTIYF | TGTGCCAGCAGCCCACAGGGTTCGGGGGGAAACACCATATATTTT
NA | TRBJ1-4 | NA | TRBV11-2 | CASSPSGSLEKLFF | TGTGCCAGCAGCCCGAGTGGGAGTCTTGAAAAACTGTTTTTT
NA | TRBJ1-1 | few | TRBV5-6 | CASTFLTGNKNTEAFF | TGTGCCAGCACCTTTTTGACAGGAAACAAGAACACTGAAGCTTTCTTT
NA | TRBJ2-1 | NA | TRBV7-2 | CASSQGGGNNEQFF | TGTGCCAGCAGCCAAGGGGGGGGGAACAATGAGCAGTTCTTC
NA | TRBJ1-1 | few | TRBV5-6 | CASSPVEELNTEAFF | TGTGCCAGCAGCCCTGTTGAGGAGCTTAACACTGAAGCTTTCTTT
NA | TRBJ1-1 | NA | TRBV19 | CASIQRRGVNTEAFF | TGTGCCAGTATCCAAAGGAGGGGCGTGAACACTGAAGCTTTCTTT
NA | TRBJ1-2 | NA | TRBV5-1 | CASREGPEKGYTF | TGCGCCAGCAGAGAAGGTCCGGAGAAGGGCTACACCTTC
TRBD2 | TRBJ2-6 | NA | TRBV30 | CAWSPGGSGANVLTF | TGTGCCTGGAGCCCCGGGGGGTCCGGGGCCAACGTCCTGACTTTC
TRBD2 | TRBJ2-1 | NA | TRBV5-1 | CASSRGSLNNEQFF | TGCGCCAGCAGTCGCGGGAGTTTAAACAATGAGCAGTTCTTC
NA | TRBJ2-1 | NA | TRBV29-1 | CSVEEVRSYYNEQFF | TGCAGCGTTGAAGAGGTCCGTAGTTACTACAATGAGCAGTTCTTC
TRBD1 | TRBJ1-5 | NA | TRBV7-8 | CASSLDPQTGGFRNQPQHF | TGTGCCAGCAGCTTAGACCCACAGACAGGGGGGTTTCGCAATCAGCCCCAGCATTTT
NA | TRBJ2-5 | NA | TRBV19 | CASSIGPGGREETQYF | TGTGCCAGTAGTATAGGCCCCGGCGGTCGGGAAGAGACCCAGTACTTC
TRBD1 | TRBJ1-5 | NA | TRBV2 | CASSVRGRNQPQHF | TGTGCCAGCAGTGTAAGGGGGCGGAATCAGCCCCAGCATTTT
TRBD2 | TRBJ2-1 | NA | TRBV19 | CASSLAGDPYNEQFF | TGTGCCAGTAGTCTAGCGGGGGACCCCTACAATGAGCAGTTCTTC
TRBD1 | TRBJ1-1 | NA | TRBV18 | CASSGQGNTEAFF | TGTGCCAGCTCCGGACAGGGGAACACTGAAGCTTTCTTT
NA | TRBJ1-1 | NA | TRBV7-6 | CASSRNTNTEAFF | TGTGCCAGCAGCCGTAACACGAACACTGAAGCTTTCTTT
NA | TRBJ2-1 | NA | TRBV29-1 | CSALTGSFNEQFF | TGCAGCGCTTTGACAGGTTCATTCAATGAGCAGTTCTTC
TRBD2 | TRBJ2-2 | NA | TRBV5-1 | CASSLETSGNTGELFF | TGCGCCAGCAGCTTGGAAACTAGCGGGAACACCGGGGAGCTGTTTTTT
NA | TRBJ1-3 | NA | TRBV28 | CASSLLQSGNTIYF | TGTGCCAGCAGTTTATTACAGTCTGGAAACACCATATATTTT
NA | TRBJ2-5 | NA | TRBV7-7 | CASSLGGSRKETQYF | TGTGCTAGCAGCTTAGGAGGTAGTCGGAAAGAGACCCAGTACTTC
TRBD2 | TRBJ2-3 | NA | TRBV6-1 | CASSELAGGPTDTQYF | TGTGCCAGCAGTGAATTAGCGGGAGGACCCACAGATACGCAGTATTTT
NA | TRBJ1-1 | NA | TRBV18 | CASSPGSGDTEAFF | TGTGCCAGCTCACCAGGGAGCGGGGACACTGAAGCTTTCTTT
TRBD1 | TRBJ1-3 | NA | TRBV19 | CASSIDNRGNTIYF | TGTGCCAGTAGTATAGATAACAGGGGGAACACCATATATTTT
NA | TRBJ2-6 | NA | TRBV5-4 | CASSQKDRPSVLTF | TGTGCCAGCAGCCAAAAGGACAGACCTTCCGTCCTGACTTTC
NA | TRBJ1-1 | NA | TRBV12-1 | CASSFPDREDTEAFF | TGTGCCAGCAGCTTTCCGGACAGGGAGGACACTGAAGCTTTCTTT
NA | TRBJ1-1 | once | TRBV5-6 | CASSSSGLINTEAFF | TGTGCCAGCAGCTCCTCGGGACTCATTAACACTGAAGCTTTCTTT
NA | TRBJ1-4 | NA | TRBV5-6 | CASSPGGMSNEKLFF | TGTGCCAGCAGCCCCGGGGGGATGAGTAATGAAAAACTGTTTTTT
NA | TRBJ2-2 | NA | TRBV6-5 | CASSYGLTMNTGELFF | TGTGCCAGCAGTTACGGGCTGACTATGAACACCGGGGAGCTGTTTTTT
TRBD1 | TRBJ1-2 | NA | TRBV18 | CASSPRTGVEGYTF | TGTGCCAGCTCACCGCGAACAGGGGTGGAGGGCTACACCTTC
TRBD1 | TRBJ1-5 | NA | TRBV4-1 | CASSQSVTGFNQPQHF | TGCGCCAGCAGCCAGTCGGTGACAGGGTTCAATCAGCCCCAGCATTTT
TRBD1 | TRBJ2-3 | NA | TRBV5-6 | CASSLAGQGSRGADTQYF | TGTGCCAGCAGCTTGGCGGGACAGGGCTCTCGGGGCGCAGATACGCAGTATTTT
TRBD2 | TRBJ2-2 | NA | TRBV11-2 | CASSQREGNTGELFF | TGTGCCAGCAGCCAGCGGGAGGGGAACACCGGGGAGCTGTTTTTT
TRBD2 | TRBJ2-3 | few | TRBV10-2 | CASNWGASGSDGTDTQYF | TGCGCCAGCAATTGGGGGGCTAGCGGGAGCGACGGCACAGATACGCAGTATTTT
TRBD1 | TRBJ1-4 | few | TRBV5-1 | CASSPGDRSTNEKLFF | TGCGCCAGCAGCCCTGGGGACAGATCAACTAATGAAAAACTGTTTTTT
NA | TRBJ2-5 | NA | TRBV30 | CAWSGLGTQETQYF | TGTGCCTGGAGTGGGTTAGGGACTCAAGAGACCCAGTACTTC
NA | TRBJ2-2 | NA | TRBV7-8 | CASSLVSGDANTGELFF | TGTGCCAGCAGCTTAGTTTCAGGGGATGCGAACACCGGGGAGCTGTTTTTT
NA | TRBJ2-1 | once | TRBV19 | CASSRYSNSYNEQFF | TGTGCCAGTAGTCGGTACTCAAACTCCTACAATGAGCAGTTCTTC
NA | TRBJ1-2 | NA | TRBV29-1 | CSVRGRQARDYGYTF | TGCAGCGTTCGCGGCAGACAGGCTAGGGACTATGGCTACACCTTC
NA | TRBJ2-2 | NA | TRBV5-1 | CASSLTPTGTGELFF | TGCGCCAGCAGCTTGACCCCCACGGGCACCGGGGAGCTGTTTTTT
TRBD1 | TRBJ1-2 | NA | TRBV5-6 | CASSFGTDYGYTF | TGTGCCAGCAGCTTCGGGACAGACTATGGCTACACCTTC
NA | TRBJ2-1 | NA | TRBV6-1 | CASSEAAGGLPTYNEQFF | TGTGCCAGCAGTGAAGCGGCCGGGGGACTCCCTACCTACAATGAGCAGTTCTTC
NA | TRBJ1-1 | NA | TRBV21-1 | CASSKVPDMNTEAFF | TGTGCCAGCAGCAAAGTGCCGGACATGAACACTGAAGCTTTCTTT
NA | TRBJ1-2 | NA | TRBV5-1 | CASSLDPANYGYTF | TGCGCCAGCAGCTTGGATCCGGCTAACTATGGCTACACCTTC
TRBD1 | TRBJ1-5 | NA | TRBV6-1 | CASRGPGTDLLPQHF | TGTGCCAGCAGAGGGCCGGGGACAGATTTGCTGCCCCAGCATTTT
TRBD1 | TRBJ2-5 | NA | TRBV2 | CASSEQGTGETQYF | TGTGCCAGCAGTGAACAAGGGACAGGGGAGACCCAGTACTTC
NA | TRBJ1-2 | NA | TRBV15 | CATSRGVRVSRGYGYTF | TGTGCCACCAGCAGAGGGGTCCGGGTCTCCCGAGGCTATGGCTACACCTTC
TRBD1 | TRBJ1-1 | NA | TRBV15 | CATSRPPGQGAFF | TGTGCCACCAGCAGGCCTCCGGGACAGGGTGCTTTCTTT
NA | TRBJ1-6 | NA | TRBV9 | CASSTRNGSPLHF | TGTGCCAGCAGCACCCGAAACGGTTCACCCCTCCACTTT
NA | TRBJ2-1 | NA | TRBV30 | CAWSVSLAGDNEQFF | TGTGCCTGGAGTGTATCCCTAGCAGGTGACAATGAGCAGTTCTTC
NA | TRBJ2-3 | NA | TRBV5-4 | CASSLDRPSTDTQYF | TGTGCCAGCAGCTTGGACAGACCTAGCACAGATACGCAGTATTTT
NA | TRBJ1-5 | few | TRBV6-1 | CASSEAAEQPQHF | TGTGCCAGCAGTGAAGCAGCGGAACAGCCCCAGCATTTT
TRBD1 | TRBJ2-1 | NA | TRBV7-6 | CASRGQGFRDEQFF | TGTGCCAGCCGGGGACAGGGGTTTAGGGATGAGCAGTTCTTC
TRBD1 | TRBJ1-1 | once | TRBV18 | CASSPPGAGGGTEAFF | TGTGCCAGCTCACCACCGGGGGCAGGGGGCGGCACTGAAGCTTTCTTT
TRBD1 | TRBJ2-5 | NA | TRBV9 | CASSPGRGWETQYF | TGTGCCAGCAGCCCTGGCAGGGGGTGGGAGACCCAGTACTTC
NA | TRBJ2-3 | few | TRBV6-6 | CASSRETDTQYF | TGTGCCAGCAGTCGGGAGACAGATACGCAGTATTTT
NA | TRBJ1-5 | NA | TRBV11-2 | CASSLDISNQPQHF | TGTGCCAGCAGCTTAGACATCAGCAATCAGCCCCAGCATTTT
NA | TRBJ1-1 | NA | TRBV11-3 | CASSWAAFF | TGTGCCAGCAGCTGGGCCGCTTTCTTT